This T cell receptor beta chain was sequenced during a study of T cell responses to AZD1222 COVID-19 vaccine. The overall study: Analyses pooled second doses at about 4 or about 12 weeks.

Overall study findings and caveats: Vaccination with two AZD1222 doses was followed by a rise in Spike-specific TCR breadth and depth.

Points on this clone: Its antigen is unidentified.

This CDR3 is built from 15 residues. Unmatched junction bases numbered 8, after V lost 6 bases and J lost 3 bases. Germline V gene lookup returns CDR1 SGHDT and CDR2 YYEEEE. Repertoires were generated with immunoSEQ multiplex PCR, while TCRdb's copy carries only in-frame clones and drops some. This table holds 150,000 to 200,000 clones, 90% to 95% found once. The chain couples TRBV5-6 to TRBJ2-7; 11 bases are shared with TRBD1. The material was peripheral blood, obtained on day 0 of AZD1222 vaccination. The TCR sequence derives from an adult in good health. CDR3 nucleotides: TGTGCCAGCACCCTTTACGGGACAGGGGGCTACGAGCAGTACTTC. It translates to CASTLYGTGGYEQYF.